Sequencing of this TCR beta chain was carried out in a study of patients and donors after allogeneic stem cell transplantation. This clonotype appeared a few times. TCRdb analysed the RT-PCR reads with MiXCR anew, one entry per CDR3 protein. The sample lists about 200,000 distinct CDR3 sequences, around two fifths occurring once. Germline CDR1 is KGHSH and CDR2 is LQKENI. V was cut by 1 base and J by 0 bases, with 15 bases left in between. The CDR3 totals 17 residues. Material for sequencing was blood, either unsorted or a sorted T cell fraction (not recorded which). This receptor was taken from a human donor who was either an allogeneic HSCT recipient or a stem cell or donor lymphocyte infusion donor (not recorded which). It is not recorded whose cells these are; they may come from a transplant donor. This chain uses TRBV18 with TRBJ1-2; D is possibly TRBD1 (5 bases). The CDR3 nucleotides read TGTGCCAGCTCACCACTTCTCGACGGGGGGTCTAACTATGGCTACACCTTC. This gives the protein CASSPLLDGGSNYGYTF.